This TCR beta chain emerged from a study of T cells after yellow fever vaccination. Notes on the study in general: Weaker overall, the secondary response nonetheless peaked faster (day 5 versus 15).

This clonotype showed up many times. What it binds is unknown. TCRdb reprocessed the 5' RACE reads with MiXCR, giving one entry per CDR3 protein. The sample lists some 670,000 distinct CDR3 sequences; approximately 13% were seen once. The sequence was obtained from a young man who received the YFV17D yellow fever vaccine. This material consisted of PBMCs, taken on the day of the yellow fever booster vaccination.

The CDR3 DNA sequence: TGTGCCAGCAGTTTTAGGACAGCTGGAAACACCATATATTTT. Its protein product is CASSFRTAGNTIYF. This chain connects TRBV12-3 or TRBV12-4 to TRBJ1-3; tentatively, D is TRBD1 (6 bases). Trimming removed 3 bases from V and 2 bases from J, with 8 bases in between. The CDR3 has 14 amino acids.